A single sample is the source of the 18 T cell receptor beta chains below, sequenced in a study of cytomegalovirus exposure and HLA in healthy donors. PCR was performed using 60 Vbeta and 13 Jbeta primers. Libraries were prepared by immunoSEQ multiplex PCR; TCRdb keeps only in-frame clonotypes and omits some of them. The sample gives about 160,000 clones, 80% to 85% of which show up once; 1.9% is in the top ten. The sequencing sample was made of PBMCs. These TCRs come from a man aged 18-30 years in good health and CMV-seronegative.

CDR3 sequence: CASSSGLAGVVKTQYF. CDR3 bases: TGTGCCAGCAGCTCGGGACTAGCGGGAGTTGTAAAGACCCAGTACTTC. The chain uses TRBV7-3 and TRBJ2-5, with 14 positions matching TRBD2. The CDR3 has 16 amino acids. V shed 4 bases and J 6 bases; nucleotides not matched to a gene: 7. The germline V gene has CDR1 SGHTA and CDR2 FQGTGA.

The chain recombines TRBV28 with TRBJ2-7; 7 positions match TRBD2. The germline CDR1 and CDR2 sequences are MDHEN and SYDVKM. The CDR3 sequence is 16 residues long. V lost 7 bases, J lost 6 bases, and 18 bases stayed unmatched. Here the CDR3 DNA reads TGTGCCAGCACCTACCTGACGACTAGCTTTTCGAGCGAGCAGTACTTC. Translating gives CASTYLTTSFSSEQYF.

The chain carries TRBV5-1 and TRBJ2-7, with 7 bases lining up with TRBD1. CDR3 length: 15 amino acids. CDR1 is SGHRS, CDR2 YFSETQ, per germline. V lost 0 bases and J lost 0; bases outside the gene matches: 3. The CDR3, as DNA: TGCGCCAGCAGCTTGGACAGGGGCCCCTCCTACGAGCAGTACTTC. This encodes CASSLDRGPSYEQYF.

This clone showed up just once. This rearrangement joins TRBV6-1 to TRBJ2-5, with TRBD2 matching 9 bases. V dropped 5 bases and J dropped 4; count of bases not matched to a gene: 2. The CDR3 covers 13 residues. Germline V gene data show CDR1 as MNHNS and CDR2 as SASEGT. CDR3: CASSLTSGETQYF. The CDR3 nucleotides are TGTGCCAGCAGTCTGACTAGCGGAGAGACCCAGTACTTC.

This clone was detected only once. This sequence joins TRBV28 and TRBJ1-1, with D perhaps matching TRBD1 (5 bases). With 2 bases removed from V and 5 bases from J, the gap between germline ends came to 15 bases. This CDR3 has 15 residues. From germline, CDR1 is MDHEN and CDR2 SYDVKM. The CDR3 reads CASSLIFRDETEAFF. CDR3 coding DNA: TGTGCCAGCAGTTTAATATTCAGGGATGAGACTGAAGCTTTCTTT. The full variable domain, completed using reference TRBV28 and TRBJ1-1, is DVKVTQSSRYLVKRTGEKVFLECVQDMDHENMFWYRQDPGLGLRLIYFSYDVKMKEKGDIPEGYSVSREKKERFSLILESASTNQTSMYLCASSLIFRDETEAFFGQGTRLTVV.

CDR3 in amino acids: CASSQDSDSEQYF. The CDR3, as DNA: TGCGCCAGCAGCCAAGATTCGGACAGCGAGCAGTACTTC. The chain has TRBV4-3 and TRBJ2-7; D possibly corresponds to TRBD1 (6 bases). The V end lost 0 bases, the J end lost 6 bases, and 9 bases lay between the germline ends. Germline lookup yields CDR1 LGHNA and CDR2 YSLEER. This CDR3 spans 13 amino acids.

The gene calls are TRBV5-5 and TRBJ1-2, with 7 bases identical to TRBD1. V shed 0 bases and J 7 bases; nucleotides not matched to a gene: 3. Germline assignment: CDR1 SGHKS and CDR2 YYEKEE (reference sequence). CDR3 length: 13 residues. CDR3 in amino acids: CASSLGQGTGYTF. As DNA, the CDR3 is TGTGCCAGCAGCTTGGGACAGGGTACTGGCTACACCTTC.

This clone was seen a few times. In DNA form, the CDR3 reads TGCGCCAGCAGCTTGGGGGGACAGGATTATGGCTACACCTTC. The encoded protein is CASSLGGQDYGYTF. The chain is built from TRBV5-1 and TRBJ1-2; 8 bases are a match to TRBD1. This CDR3 has 14 residues. Germline CDR1 and CDR2: SGHRS and YFSETQ. Unmatched junction bases numbered 3, after V lost 0 bases and J lost 5 bases.

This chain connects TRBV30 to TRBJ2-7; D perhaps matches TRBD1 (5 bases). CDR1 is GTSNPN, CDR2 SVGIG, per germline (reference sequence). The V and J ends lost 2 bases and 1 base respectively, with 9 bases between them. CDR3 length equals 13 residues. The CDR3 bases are TGTGCCTGGAGTATAGGGGCATCCTACGAGCAGTACTTC. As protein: CAWSIGASYEQYF.

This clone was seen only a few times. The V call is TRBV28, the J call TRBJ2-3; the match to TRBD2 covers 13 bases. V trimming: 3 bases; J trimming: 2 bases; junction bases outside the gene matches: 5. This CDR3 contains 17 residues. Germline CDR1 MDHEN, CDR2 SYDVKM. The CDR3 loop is CASSFGTSGENTDTQYF. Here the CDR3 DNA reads TGTGCCAGCAGTTTCGGGACTAGCGGGGAGAACACAGATACGCAGTATTTT.

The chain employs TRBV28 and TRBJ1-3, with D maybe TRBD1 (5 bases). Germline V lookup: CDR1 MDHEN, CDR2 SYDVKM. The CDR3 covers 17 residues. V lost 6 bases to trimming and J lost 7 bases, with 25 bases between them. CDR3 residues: CASSPGEGRASGNTIYF. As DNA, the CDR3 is TGTGCCAGCAGCCCGGGGGAGGGGCGGGCGTCCGGGAACACCATATATTTT.

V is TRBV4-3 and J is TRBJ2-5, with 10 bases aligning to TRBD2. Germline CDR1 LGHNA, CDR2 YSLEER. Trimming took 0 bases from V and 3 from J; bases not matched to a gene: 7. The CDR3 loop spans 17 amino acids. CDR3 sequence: CASSQDLITSGEETQYF. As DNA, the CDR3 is TGCGCCAGCAGCCAAGATCTCATTACTAGCGGGGAAGAGACCCAGTACTTC.

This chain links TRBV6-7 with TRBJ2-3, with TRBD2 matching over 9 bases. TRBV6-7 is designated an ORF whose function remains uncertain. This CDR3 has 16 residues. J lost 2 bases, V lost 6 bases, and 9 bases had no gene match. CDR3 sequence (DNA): TGTGCCAGCAGGCCCCGACTAGCGGTTTTCACAGATACGCAGTATTTT. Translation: CASRPRLAVFTDTQYF.

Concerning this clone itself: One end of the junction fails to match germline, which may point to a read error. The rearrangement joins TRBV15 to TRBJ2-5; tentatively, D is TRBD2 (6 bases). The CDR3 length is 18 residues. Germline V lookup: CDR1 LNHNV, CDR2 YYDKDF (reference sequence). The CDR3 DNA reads TGTGCCGCCAGCATCCGCCTTAGACTAGTAGGGAAACAAGAGACCCAGTACTTC. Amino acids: CAASIRLRLVGKQETQYF.

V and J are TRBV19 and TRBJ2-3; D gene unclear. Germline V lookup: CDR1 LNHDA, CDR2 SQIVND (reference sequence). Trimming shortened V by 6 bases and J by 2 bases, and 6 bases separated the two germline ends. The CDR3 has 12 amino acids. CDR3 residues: CASRSITDTQYF. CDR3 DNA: TGTGCCAGTAGGTCTATCACAGATACGCAGTATTTT. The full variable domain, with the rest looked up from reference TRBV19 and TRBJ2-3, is DGGITQSPKYLFRKEGQNVTLSCEQNLNHDAMYWYRQDPGQGLRLIYYSQIVNDFQKGDIAEGYSVSREKKESFPLTVTSAQKNPTAFYLCASRSITDTQYFGPGTRLTVL.

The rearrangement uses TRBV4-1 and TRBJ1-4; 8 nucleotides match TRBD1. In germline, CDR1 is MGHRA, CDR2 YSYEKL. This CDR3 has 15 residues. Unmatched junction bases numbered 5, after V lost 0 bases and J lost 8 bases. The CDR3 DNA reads TGCGCCAGCAGCCAAGAGGTCAGGGGGCCCGAAAAACTGTTTTTT. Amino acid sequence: CASSQEVRGPEKLFF.

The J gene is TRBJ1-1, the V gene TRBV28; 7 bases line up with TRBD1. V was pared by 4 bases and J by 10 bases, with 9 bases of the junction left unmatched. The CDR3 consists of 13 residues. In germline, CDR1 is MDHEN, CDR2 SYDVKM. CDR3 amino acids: CASSYRGAGRAFF. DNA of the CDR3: TGTGCCAGCAGTTACAGGGGCGCAGGTCGAGCTTTCTTT.

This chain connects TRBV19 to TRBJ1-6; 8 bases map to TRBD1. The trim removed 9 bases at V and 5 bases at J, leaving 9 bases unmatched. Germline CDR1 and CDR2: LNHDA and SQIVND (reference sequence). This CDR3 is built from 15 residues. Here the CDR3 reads CASKIRTGHNSPLHF. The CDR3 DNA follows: TGTGCCAGCAAGATACGGACAGGGCATAATTCACCCCTCCACTTT.